The clone carrying this T cell receptor (beta chain) appeared a few times. Its antigen remains unidentified. These data come from a study of T cell repertoires in cytomegalovirus infection. Study-wide background: CMV infection plus the matching HLA type was flagged by public TCR beta signatures.

This CDR3 is 15 amino acids long. The V gene lost 5 bases and the J gene lost 8 bases, with 18 bases spanning the gap. Germline CDR1 is SGHAT and CDR2 is FQDESV (reference sequence). TCRdb re-called the reads with MiXCR, one entry per CDR3 protein. The sample lists 250,000 to 300,000 distinct CDR3 sequences; roughly 15% were seen once. The study's findings and limits: CMV-specific TCR beta clonotypes restricted by HLA-C were the ones dominating the ex vivo response. Of the TCR beta families, the public ones yielded a cumulative frequency that identified carriers of CMV plus the relevant HLA.

V is TRBV11-1 and J is TRBJ1-4; D unresolved. Sequencing input: PBMCs. The clonotype comes from a human donor in good health (CMV status not recorded). Some clones in this sample may be carry-over from other donors' samples. CDR3 in amino acids: CASSPTHGDEEKLFF. CDR3 DNA sequence: TGTGCCAGCAGCCCCACCCACGGGGATGAGGAAAAACTGTTTTTT.